A single T cell receptor (beta chain) is shown here with its context. The Seattle site enrolled patients during active infection and followed them longitudinally. The data stem from a study of blood T cell repertoires in COVID-19. Study-wide context: Specimens from acute and convalescent COVID-19 originated in the United States, Italy and Spain.

This CDR3 spans 15 amino acids. Per the original data handling: Amplified reference gene primers provided the basis for estimating nucleated cell counts. Data came from immunoSEQ multiplex PCR; TCRdb stores just in-frame clones and leaves some out. V and J calls and clone size are those listed in that table; D and trimming were worked out from the DNA. The table records 330,000 or so clones, approximately 90% of them present only once. J is TRBJ1-1 and V is TRBV21-1; the table gives TRBD1 as D, unverified against the DNA. TRBV21-1 is deemed a pseudogene. Sequences were obtained from peripheral blood. The sequence was obtained from a man aged 25 to 45 with COVID-19, enrolled during active disease. CDR3 DNA: TGTGCCAGCAGCTCTCGGACAGCCGATCCCGCTGAAGCTTTCTTT. This gives the protein CASSSRTADPAEAFF.